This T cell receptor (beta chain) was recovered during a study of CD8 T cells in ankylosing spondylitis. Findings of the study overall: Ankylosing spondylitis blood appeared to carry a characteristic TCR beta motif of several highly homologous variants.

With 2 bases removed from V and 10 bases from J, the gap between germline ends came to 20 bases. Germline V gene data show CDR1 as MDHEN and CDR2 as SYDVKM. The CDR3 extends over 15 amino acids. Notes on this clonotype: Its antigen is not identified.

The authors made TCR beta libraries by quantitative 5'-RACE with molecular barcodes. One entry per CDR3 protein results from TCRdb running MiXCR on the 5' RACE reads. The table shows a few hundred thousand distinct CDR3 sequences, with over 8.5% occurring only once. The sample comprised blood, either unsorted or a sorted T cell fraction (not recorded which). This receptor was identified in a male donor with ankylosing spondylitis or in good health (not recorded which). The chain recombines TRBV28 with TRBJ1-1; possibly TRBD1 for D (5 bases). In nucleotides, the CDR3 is TGTGCCAGCAGTTTAACCGGGACGTCGAACTCGGGAGCTTTCTTT. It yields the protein CASSLTGTSNSGAFF.